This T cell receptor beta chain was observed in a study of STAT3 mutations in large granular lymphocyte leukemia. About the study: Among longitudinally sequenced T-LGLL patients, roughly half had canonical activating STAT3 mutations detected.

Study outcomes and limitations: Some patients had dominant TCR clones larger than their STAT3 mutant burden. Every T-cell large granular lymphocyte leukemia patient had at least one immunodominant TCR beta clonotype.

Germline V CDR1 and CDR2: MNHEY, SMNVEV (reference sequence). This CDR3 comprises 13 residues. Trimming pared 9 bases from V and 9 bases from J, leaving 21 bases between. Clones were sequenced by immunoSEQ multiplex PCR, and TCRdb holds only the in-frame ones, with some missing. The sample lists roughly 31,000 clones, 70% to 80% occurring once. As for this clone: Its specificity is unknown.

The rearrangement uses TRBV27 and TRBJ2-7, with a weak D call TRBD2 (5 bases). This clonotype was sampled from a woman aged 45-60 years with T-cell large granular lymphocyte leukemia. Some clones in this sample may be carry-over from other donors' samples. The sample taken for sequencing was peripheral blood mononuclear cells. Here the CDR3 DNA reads TGTGCCAGTCGTGGGCACGACGGCGGAGGGCAGTACTTC. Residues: CASRGHDGGGQYF.